Listed below are T cell receptor beta chains from one sample, sequenced in a study of T-cell reconstitution after alpha-beta-depleted transplantation in children. TCRdb fed the PCR reads into MiXCR, producing one record per CDR3 protein. This repertoire shows about 610,000 distinct CDR3 sequences, roughly a tenth found once; its top ten account for roughly 4%. The source was PBMCs from the stem cell graft donor, collected from the stem cell graft. These receptors were collected from a human donor who donated a stem cell graft to a child with acute myeloid leukemia. CDR3s include the opening cysteine and the closing phenylalanine or tryptophan. A D gene is named only where the DNA matches it firmly. Not all rows give a size; the values are once, few, many and, for expanded clones, a class.

d_call	clone_size	v_call	cdr3_length	j_call	cdr3_nt	cdr3_aa
TRBD2	few	TRBV5-1	14	TRBJ2-3	TGCGCCAGCAGCCCCGCTAGCGGTCCAGATACGCAGTATTTT	CASSPASGPDTQYF
-	-	TRBV7-7	12	TRBJ2-5	TGTGCTAGCAGCGGAAGCCAAGAGACCCAGTACTTC	CASSGSQETQYF
-	many	TRBV5-1	15	TRBJ2-2	TGCGCCAGCAGCTTGGGCATCCAGGGCACCGGGGAGCTGTTTTTT	CASSLGIQGTGELFF
-	-	TRBV11-2	15	TRBJ2-5	TGTGCCAGCAGCTCGCAGGGTCGGGTACAAGAGACCCAGTACTTC	CASSSQGRVQETQYF
TRBD2	few	TRBV20-1	17	TRBJ2-3	TGCAGTGCTAGGATTCCCGGACTAGCGGGACTCACAGATACGCAGTATTTT	CSARIPGLAGLTDTQYF
TRBD1	few	TRBV6-2/TRBV6-3	15	TRBJ1-5	TGTGCCAGCAGTTACCGGACAGGGTCCGTTCAGCCCCAGCATTTT	CASSYRTGSVQPQHF
-	once	TRBV13	21	TRBJ2-2	TGTCCCAGCAGCCTGTCTCCTGGACTAAATTTTGTCGGGAGTCGCACCGGGGAGCTGTTTTTT	CPSSLSPGLNFVGSRTGELFF
TRBD1	many	TRBV5-1	14	TRBJ2-7	TGCGCCAGCAGCTACGCCCCAGGGGGCTACGAGCAGTACTTC	CASSYAPGGYEQYF
-	many	TRBV21-1	19	TRBJ1-6	TGTGCCAGCAGCATAGGGACAGCTCCTGAGAGCTCCTATAATTCACCCCTCCACTTT	CASSIGTAPESSYNSPLHF
-	-	TRBV6-2/TRBV6-3	16	TRBJ2-7	TGTGCCAGCAGTTACTCGAATGGGGTGCCCTCCTACGAGCAGTACTTC	CASSYSNGVPSYEQYF
TRBD1	many	TRBV5-1	14	TRBJ2-1	TGCGCCAGCAGCTTGGCTGACAGGGCCAATGAGCAGTTCTTC	CASSLADRANEQFF
TRBD2	many	TRBV5-1	18	TRBJ2-3	TGCGCCAGCAGCTTGGAGTTGGCTAGCGGGGGCCGCTCAGATACGCAGTATTTT	CASSLELASGGRSDTQYF
TRBD1	few	TRBV29-1	14	TRBJ2-2	TGCAGCACCACCGGGACAGGGGACACCGGGGAGCTGTTTTTT	CSTTGTGDTGELFF
TRBD1	few	TRBV29-1	13	TRBJ2-4	TGCAGCGTTGGACAGGGTACCCAAAACATTCAGTACTTC	CSVGQGTQNIQYF
TRBD1	-	TRBV29-1	13	TRBJ1-3	TGCAGCGTGGCCACAGGGGCTGGAAACACCATATATTTT	CSVATGAGNTIYF
TRBD1	-	TRBV11-3	12	TRBJ2-1	TGTGCCAGCAGCGGCACAGGGGTTGAGCAGTTCTTC	CASSGTGVEQFF
-	few	TRBV20-1	12	TRBJ2-5	TGCAGTGCTTACAGGAACCAAGAGACCCAGTACTTC	CSAYRNQETQYF
TRBD2	few	TRBV5-1	15	TRBJ2-7	TGCGCCAGCAGCTTGTCGACTAGCGGGAACTACGAGCAGTACTTC	CASSLSTSGNYEQYF
TRBD1	many	TRBV5-1	15	TRBJ1-4	TGCGCCAGCAGCTGGGGGACAGGGGAAAATGAAAAACTGTTTTTT	CASSWGTGENEKLFF
-	-	TRBV12-3/TRBV12-4	14	TRBJ2-1	TGTGCCAGCAGTCCCGCCTTGGTCTACAATGAGCAGTTCTTC	CASSPALVYNEQFF
TRBD2	-	TRBV29-1	14	TRBJ2-1	TGCAGCGTTGAGGGACTAGCGGGCAACAATGAGCAGTTCTTC	CSVEGLAGNNEQFF
TRBD2	many	TRBV6-5	15	TRBJ2-7	TGTGCCAGCAGTTACTCGAGGATAGCGGGAGGGGAGAAGTACTTC	CASSYSRIAGGEKYF
-	many	TRBV6-6	15	TRBJ1-1	TGTGCCAGCACCGGCCTGGGGGCTAGGAGCGCTGAAGCTTTCTTT	CASTGLGARSAEAFF
TRBD1	few	TRBV24-1	15	TRBJ1-5	TGTGCCACCAGTGAACTCGACAGGGTGAATCAGCCCCAGCATTTT	CATSELDRVNQPQHF
-	many	TRBV4-3	15	TRBJ2-7	TGCGCCAGCAGCCAAGATCCGGACAGTGCCTACGAGCAGTACTTC	CASSQDPDSAYEQYF
TRBD2	few	TRBV11-1	18	TRBJ2-1	TGTGCCAGCGGGGGAGGGACTAGCGGGAGTGGGACCTACAATGAGCAGTTCTTC	CASGGGTSGSGTYNEQFF
-	-	TRBV7-3	14	TRBJ2-6	TGTGCCAGCAAAATTTCTCCTGGGGCCAACGTCCTGACTTTC	CASKISPGANVLTF
-	-	TRBV4-2	18	TRBJ2-1	TGTGCCAGCAGCCAAGGCGATAGGGGGTCCCTCTCCTACAATGAGCAGTTCTTC	CASSQGDRGSLSYNEQFF
-	-	TRBV25-1	12	TRBJ2-3	TGTGCCTCCAATGGGGGCACAGATACGCAGTATTTT	CASNGGTDTQYF
TRBD2	few	TRBV6-1	16	TRBJ2-4	TGTGCCAGCATTAAAGCGGGAGGGACGGGAGGAAACATTCAGTACTTC	CASIKAGGTGGNIQYF
-	few	TRBV20-1	16	TRBJ1-2	TGCAGTGCTAGACCGACGGCAGAGGGGAACGTCTATGGCTACACCTTC	CSARPTAEGNVYGYTF
TRBD2	-	TRBV28	15	TRBJ2-1	TGTGCCAGCCAAGGGGCGGGAGGGCCTAGGGATGAGCAGTTCTTC	CASQGAGGPRDEQFF
-	few	TRBV29-1	17	TRBJ2-1	TGCAGCGTTGAGTCCCCTCGGGACGGGAGCTCCTACAATGAGCAGTTCTTC	CSVESPRDGSSYNEQFF
-	-	TRBV7-2	14	TRBJ1-5	TGTGCCAGCAGCTCCGGCGGGCTTAATCAGCCCCAGCATTTT	CASSSGGLNQPQHF
TRBD1	few	TRBV9	17	TRBJ2-5	TGTGCCAGCAGCGTATCCCCGACAGGGGTCCTTCAAGAGACCCAGTACTTC	CASSVSPTGVLQETQYF
TRBD2	-	TRBV20-1	17	TRBJ2-7	TGCAGTGCTAGAGCCGGGACTAGCGGGAGGGGCAAGGACGAGCAGTACTTC	CSARAGTSGRGKDEQYF
TRBD2	few	TRBV5-1	14	TRBJ2-1	TGCGCCAGCAGCTTACAAGGGAGGGACAATGAGCAGTTCTTC	CASSLQGRDNEQFF
-	few	TRBV7-9	16	TRBJ2-3	TGTGCCAGCAGCTTAGGCCGGACTACCTCGGGAGATACGCAGTATTTT	CASSLGRTTSGDTQYF
TRBD1	few	TRBV3-1	16	TRBJ1-6	TGTGCCAGCAGAAAACGACAGGGCGGGAGTATTTCACCCCTCCACTTT	CASRKRQGGSISPLHF
-	-	TRBV5-1	14	TRBJ1-1	TGCGCCAGCAGCGCCTCGGGGCCCTCGGCTGAAGCTTTCTTT	CASSASGPSAEAFF
-	-	TRBV10-3	21	TRBJ2-5	TGTGCCATCAGTGAGTTCACCCCCCGATTAGCGGCCGTGTCTAGCCAAGAGACCCAGTACTTC	CAISEFTPRLAAVSSQETQYF
-	few	TRBV3-1	14	TRBJ1-2	TGTGCCAGCAGCCAAGAAGGTGGGACATATGGCTACACCTTC	CASSQEGGTYGYTF
-	many	TRBV30	12	TRBJ2-1	TGTGCCTGGAGTCGGGGGAACAATGAGCAGTTCTTC	CAWSRGNNEQFF
TRBD2	many	TRBV27	16	TRBJ2-3	TGTGCCAGCACTCCGGGACTAGGGTTACTCACAGATACGCAGTATTTT	CASTPGLGLLTDTQYF
-	few	TRBV30	11	TRBJ2-5	TGTGCCTGGAGTGCCGAGGATACCCAGTACTTC	CAWSAEDTQYF
-	few	TRBV5-1	12	TRBJ2-1	TGCGCCAGCAGCTTGCTAGCGCTAGAGCAGTTCTTC	CASSLLALEQFF
TRBD1	few	TRBV11-2	14	TRBJ1-5	TGTGCCAGCAGCTTAGGAGGGGGCTCGGAGCCCCAGCATTTT	CASSLGGGSEPQHF
-	few	TRBV4-3	16	TRBJ2-7	TGCGCCAGCAGCCAAGAGTGGCTAGGAGGACGCTACGAGCAGTACTTC	CASSQEWLGGRYEQYF
-	-	TRBV29-1	11	TRBJ2-1	TGCAGCACAAGTCAGAACAATGAGCAGTTCTTC	CSTSQNNEQFF
TRBD2	-	TRBV20-1	11	TRBJ2-7	TGCAGTGCTAGGGCGGGGGGGGAGCAGTACTTC	CSARAGGEQYF